Presented here are 11 T cell receptor beta chains from one specimen sequenced in a study of T cells in localized non-small cell lung cancer. Clones were sequenced by immunoSEQ multiplex PCR, and TCRdb holds only the in-frame ones, with some missing. The table records 50,000 to 65,000 clones, more than 80% of them present only once. This specimen consisted of PBMCs, obtained before any cancer treatment. All receptors come from a man between 40 and 70 years old with stage II lung adenocarcinoma.

CDR3 sequence (DNA): TGTGCCAGCAGCGCCCGTCCGGAGGAGGCTGTGACCCAGTACTTC. Protein: CASSARPEEAVTQYF. The chain couples TRBV9 to TRBJ2-5; TRBD2 might be the D (5 bases). Germline V CDR1 and CDR2: SGDLS, YYNGEE. CDR3 length: 15 residues. Trimming shortened V by 3 bases and J by 7 bases, and 19 bases separated the two germline ends.

The V and J genes are TRBV18 and TRBJ1-5; D remains ambiguous. Germline V gene lookup returns CDR1 KGHSH and CDR2 LQKENI. Trimming shortened V by 2 bases and J by 7 bases, and 9 bases separated the two germline ends. This CDR3 comprises 13 residues. The CDR3 here is CASSPWEGQPQHF. The DNA for the CDR3 is TGTGCCAGCTCACCATGGGAGGGCCAGCCCCAGCATTTT.

The chain joins TRBV5-1 to TRBJ2-1, with D perhaps TRBD2 (6 bases). Per germline, CDR1 SGHRS and CDR2 YFSETQ. V dropped 0 bases and J dropped 6 bases, with 16 bases sitting between them. This CDR3 spans 16 amino acids. This chain's CDR3 is CASSLVLAHISNEQFF. DNA of the CDR3: TGCGCCAGCAGCTTGGTTCTAGCGCACATCTCCAATGAGCAGTTCTTC.

The V call is TRBV7-6, the J call TRBJ1-3; D gene ambiguous. The CDR3 extends over 13 amino acids. The germline V gene encodes CDR1 SGHVS and CDR2 FNYEAQ. Trimming pared 1 base from V and 8 bases from J, leaving 9 bases between. The CDR3 sequence: CASSLGRWDTIYF. Written as DNA, the CDR3 is TGTGCCAGCAGCTTAGGCAGGTGGGACACCATATATTTT. Looking up the rest from reference TRBV7-6 and TRBJ1-3 gives the full variable domain: GAGVSQSPRYKVTKRGQDVALRCDPISGHVSLYWYRQALGQGPEFLTYFNYEAQQDKSGLPNDRFSAERPEGSISTLTIQRTEQRDSAMYRCASSLGRWDTIYFGEGSWLTVV.

This clone has just one count. The J gene is TRBJ2-1, the V gene TRBV29-1, with 13 nucleotides matching TRBD2. CDR3 length: 17 residues. Germline CDR1 is SQVTM and CDR2 is ANQGSEA. The J segment lost 2 bases and the V segment lost 1 base, leaving 5 bases of the junction unmatched. Here the CDR3 reads CSVEGRLAGGPYNEQFF. CDR3 nucleotides: TGCAGCGTTGAAGGGAGACTAGCGGGAGGCCCCTACAATGAGCAGTTCTTC.

V is TRBV19 and J is TRBJ2-7; the match to TRBD2 covers 13 bases. This CDR3 contains 14 residues. V shed 10 bases, J shed 2 bases, and the junction held 5 bases outside the gene matches. Germline V lookup: CDR1 LNHDA, CDR2 SQIVND (reference sequence). The chain's CDR3 is CATSGTSGTYEQYF. The CDR3 coding sequence is TGTGCCACATCCGGGACTAGCGGGACCTACGAGCAGTACTTC.

The chain carries TRBV28 and TRBJ1-5; perhaps TRBD1 as D (5 bases). The CDR3 sequence is 13 residues long. Trimming left V 3 bases short and J 7 bases short, with 10 bases between. Germline V lookup: CDR1 MDHEN, CDR2 SYDVKM. The CDR3: CASSLGGRQPQHF. CDR3 in DNA: TGTGCCAGCAGTTTGGGGGGAAGGCAGCCCCAGCATTTT.

The CDR3: CATLDFRQETQYF. CDR3 DNA sequence: TGTGCCACCCTAGACTTTCGGCAAGAGACCCAGTACTTC. This chain connects TRBV25-1 to TRBJ2-5, with no clear D. Trimming left V 10 bases short and J 2 bases short, with 14 bases between. The CDR3 totals 13 residues. Germline V lookup: CDR1 MGHDK, CDR2 SYGVNS.

The rearrangement links TRBV2 to TRBJ1-1, with TRBD1 as a possible D gene (5 bases). The CDR3 is made up of 15 amino acids. Trimming stripped 6 bases from V and 4 bases from J, with 18 bases between. Germline values: CDR1 SNHLY, CDR2 FYNNEI. The CDR3: CASRGARVGTTEAFF. The DNA for the CDR3 is TGTGCCAGCAGAGGGGCAAGGGTCGGGACCACTGAAGCTTTCTTT.

The chain uses TRBV27 and TRBJ1-2; TRBD1 is a possible D gene (6 bases). V was trimmed by 3 bases and J by 3 bases, leaving 14 bases between them. The CDR3 runs 15 residues. Germline V lookup: CDR1 MNHEY, CDR2 SMNVEV (reference sequence). CDR3 DNA sequence: TGTGCCAGCAGTTTCGCCGCAGGGGAGGACTATGGCTACACCTTC. Amino acids: CASSFAAGEDYGYTF.

V is TRBV11-2 and J is TRBJ2-7; TRBD1 matches at 10 bases. V shed 3 bases and J 1 base; nucleotides not matched to a gene: 6. Germline V lookup: CDR1 SGHAT, CDR2 FQNNGV. The CDR3 contains 16 residues. Here the CDR3 reads CASSFPTGGASYEQYF. In DNA form, the CDR3 reads TGTGCCAGCAGCTTCCCGACAGGGGGCGCTTCCTACGAGCAGTACTTC.